The entry that follows covers one T cell receptor beta chain sequence. Its antigen is as yet unknown. The sample comes from a study of OX40 agonist ivuxolimab in advanced cancers. Study-wide findings and caveats: Antigen specificity remained undetermined for the expanded peripheral T cells.

Profiling relied on immunoSEQ multiplex PCR, and the TCRdb table lists in-frame clones only, not all of them. The table includes about 61,000 clones, about 90% detected once. The source of this sequence is an adult with an advanced solid tumor such as melanoma, head and neck, liver or kidney cancer. Specimen: CD4+ or CD8+ T cells sorted from blood, collected in a trial of the OX40 agonist ivuxolimab.

The DNA of the CDR3 is TGCGCCAGCAGCTTCTATAGCGGGGGGAGCTCCTACAATGAGCAGTTCTTC. Amino acid sequence: CASSFYSGGSSYNEQFF. The chain is built from TRBV5-1 and TRBJ2-1, with TRBD2 matching over 10 bases. V lost 2 bases, J lost 0 bases, and 5 bases stayed unmatched. This CDR3 has 17 residues. CDR1 SGHRS and CDR2 YFSETQ come from the germline V gene. Combining the CDR3 with reference TRBV5-1 and TRBJ2-1 gives the whole variable domain KAGVTQTPRYLIKTRGQQVTLSCSPISGHRSVSWYQQTPGQGLQFLFEYFSETQRNKGNFPGRFSGRQFSNSRSEMNVSTLELGDSALYLCASSFYSGGSSYNEQFFGPGTRLTVL.